The T cell receptor (beta chain) described here comes from a study of T cells in Graves' hyperthyroidism and ophthalmopathy (dated by TCRdb to the late 2010s). Regarding the research as a whole: Peripheral blood was sampled at the time of initial diagnosis, prior to any treatment. To identify distinguishing TCR V-J signatures, a discovery cohort of 90 to 100 patients was used, comprising 43 with Graves' ophthalmopathy and some 57 with stable Graves' hyperthyroidism. Prospective prediction of ophthalmopathy was tested in an independent validation cohort of 18 hyperthyroidism patients and around 16 patients who later progressed to ophthalmopathy. The roughly 100 discovery patients were divided at random into training and test sets in a 7:3 ratio. In addition, the study compared T-cell repertoires in thyroid tissue and in blood from 6 or 7 Graves' hyperthyroidism patients. Once sampling was done, hyperthyroidism patients were given methimazole at a starting dose of 30 mg daily, whereas ophthalmopathy patients were given high-dose intravenous methylprednisolone. According to the paper, TCR Vbeta CDR3 sequencing was carried out on more than 120 peripheral blood samples, which came from some 41 ophthalmopathy, around 74 hyperthyroidism and approximately 17 progressor patients.

This clonotype was seen repeatedly, ten times or more. The antigen it recognizes is unknown. Base quality data are lacking; no much larger clone is found one base away. Amplification of TCR beta CDR3 regions was carried out from RNA transcripts. For the first round of RT-PCR on the TCR CDR3, the HTBI primer set was used together with the Qiagen OneStep RT-PCR kit. Libraries were constructed in a second round of multiplex PCR, after which size selection and purification were carried out. Libraries were sequenced paired-end with 100 bp reads on an Illumina HiSeq2000. As for the original processing: SOAPnuke was used to process the raw data, removing reads that contained adapters or uncalled bases, had a mean Phred below 15, or lacked an exact match to the constant primer or identifier. COPE v1.2.5 was used to merge the high-quality paired reads, and each unique nucleotide sequence was defined as a clonotype. MiTCR v1.1 was used to align clonotypes to the IMGT TRBV, TRBD and TRBJ reference segments. The analysis was restricted to V-J combinations with a frequency above 0.0001, which together covered about 99% of the repertoires. The TCS score was defined as F50 (clonal expansion) divided by E x V (chaos), with BLOSUM62-based TCRdist calculated between CDR3 peptides within each V-J. Welch's t-statistics and random forest reduced around 510 V-J features to 13, which were used in a naive Bayes classifier (R e1071). TCRdb itself trimmed the public reads at Q25 with fastp, ran MiXCR and retained productive beta chains. Each record represents a unique CDR3 protein, reported with the most common genes and DNA among its rows. TCRdb, rather than the study authors, made the V and J calls. In this sample the table shows around 540,000 distinct CDR3 sequences, 15% to 20% of which occur a single time. The ten largest clones capture 25% to 35% of the sample.

The CDR3, from cysteine to phenylalanine, totals 12 residues. Here the CDR3 DNA is all that survives: 36 bases in frame from base 1. Relative to germline, V is 1 base shorter and J is 2 bases shorter, with 6 bases between their ends. Via the germline V gene, CDR1 is SQVTM and CDR2 ANQGSEA. Summary of the overall study and its limitations: In validation, the model predicted progression to ophthalmopathy a median of approximately 6.3 months before onset, with roughly 68% sensitivity and about 75% specificity. Most expanded thyroid clonotypes (frequency above 0.001) were also detected in blood, suggesting blood repertoires may reflect thyroid immune responses. In cross-validation, a model built on a 13 V-J signature told ophthalmopathy apart from stable hyperthyroidism with 85% to 90% sensitivity and about 81% specificity, and in testing the same model reached 80%/75%. No statistical method was used to set the sample size in advance, and investigators knew the group allocation.

Moderately to severely active disease, a Clinical Activity Score of at least 3, a NOSPECS grade of at least 4, and a duration under 3 months were present in ophthalmopathy patients. Exclusion was applied to patients with uncontrolled infections, other autoimmune diseases, pregnancy or lactation. Diagnoses were established on the basis of clinical symptoms, serum thyroxine and TRAb, thyroid ultrasound, and orbital computed tomography. Ficoll-Paque density gradient centrifugation was used to isolate PBMCs from about 9 ml of fresh peripheral blood. Total RNA was extracted with Trizol reagent, and quality was checked on an Agilent 2100 Bioanalyzer.

The chain employs TRBV29-1 and TRBJ2-7; the D gene is unclear. The receptor was derived from a woman aged 25 to 39 with Graves' ophthalmopathy. The sequenced sample was blood. Here is the DNA: TGCAGCGTTGAAGGCGGCACCTACGAGCAGTACTTC. Its protein is CSVEGGTYEQYF.